Here is one TCR beta chain with its context. Its specificity is not known. The data were taken from a study of graft-versus-host responses after intestinal transplantation. Study-wide findings and caveats: GvH clones detected in recipient marrow included some appearing first in ileum or blood.

Germline V gives CDR1 SGHRS, CDR2 YFSETQ. After removal of 2 bases from V and 5 bases from J, the junction contained 11 bases not matched to a gene. The length of the CDR3 is 17 residues. Profiling relied on immunoSEQ multiplex PCR, and the TCRdb table lists in-frame clones only, not all of them. The data hold roughly 100,000 clones, with roughly 87% observed a single time. V and J are TRBV5-1 and TRBJ2-7, with TRBD2 matching over 12 bases. Source: unstimulated CD4+ T cells sorted from spleen or lymph node cells, taken before intestinal transplant. This TCR was sampled from a human donor who received an intestinal transplant. This CDR3 reads CASSFGLAGGPTHEQYF. The DNA for the CDR3 is TGCGCCAGCAGCTTTGGTCTAGCGGGAGGGCCTACCCACGAGCAGTACTTC.